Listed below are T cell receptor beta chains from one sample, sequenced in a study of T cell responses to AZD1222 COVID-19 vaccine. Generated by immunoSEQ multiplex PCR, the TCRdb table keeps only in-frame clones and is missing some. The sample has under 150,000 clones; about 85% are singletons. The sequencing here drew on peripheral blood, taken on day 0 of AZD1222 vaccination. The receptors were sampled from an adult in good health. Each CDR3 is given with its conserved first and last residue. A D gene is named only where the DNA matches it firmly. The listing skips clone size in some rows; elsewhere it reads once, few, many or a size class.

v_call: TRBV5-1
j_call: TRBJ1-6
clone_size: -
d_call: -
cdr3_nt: TGCGCCAGCAGCTTGGAGGGACACAATAATTCACCCCTCCACTTT
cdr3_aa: CASSLEGHNNSPLHF

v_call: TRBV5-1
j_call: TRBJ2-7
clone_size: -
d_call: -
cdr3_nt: TGCGCCAGCAGCTTGGGGGGGGCAAGCAACGAGCAGTACTTC
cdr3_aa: CASSLGGASNEQYF

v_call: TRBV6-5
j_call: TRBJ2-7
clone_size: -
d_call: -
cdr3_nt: TGTGCCAGCGGTCAGGGGAGGTACGAGCAGTACTTC
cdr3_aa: CASGQGRYEQYF

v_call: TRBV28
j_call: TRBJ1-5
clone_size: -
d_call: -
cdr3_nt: TGTGCCAGCAGCCGCGGAGGCAATCAGCCCCAGCATTTT
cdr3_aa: CASSRGGNQPQHF

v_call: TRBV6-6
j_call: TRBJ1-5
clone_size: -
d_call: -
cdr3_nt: TGTGCCAGCAACAGGGATTACCAGCCCCAGCATTTT
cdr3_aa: CASNRDYQPQHF

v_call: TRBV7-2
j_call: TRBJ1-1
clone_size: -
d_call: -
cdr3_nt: TGTGCCAGCAGCCAGACGTGGAACACTGAAGCTTTCTTT
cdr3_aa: CASSQTWNTEAFF

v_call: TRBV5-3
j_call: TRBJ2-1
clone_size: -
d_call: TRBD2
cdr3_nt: TGTGCCAGAAGAACGGGACTAGCGGGAGGGCCGAGGTACAATGAGCAGTTCTTC
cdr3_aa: CARRTGLAGGPRYNEQFF

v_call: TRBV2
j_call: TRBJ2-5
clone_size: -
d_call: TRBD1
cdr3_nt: TGTGCCAGCAGTCGGGACAGGGGTGGGGAGACCCAGTACTTC
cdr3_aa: CASSRDRGGETQYF

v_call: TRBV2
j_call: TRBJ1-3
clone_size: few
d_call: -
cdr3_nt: TGTGCCAGCTCTGCCGGGCAAAGCTCTGGAAACACCATATATTTT
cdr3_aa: CASSAGQSSGNTIYF

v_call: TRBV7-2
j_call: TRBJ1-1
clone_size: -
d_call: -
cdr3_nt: TGTGCCAGCAGCCAAGGGGGGGCGGGCACTGAAGCTTTCTTT
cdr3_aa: CASSQGGAGTEAFF

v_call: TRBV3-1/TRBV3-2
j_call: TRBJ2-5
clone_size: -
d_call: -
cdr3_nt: TGTGCCAGCAGTCGGACCCAAGAGACCCAGTACTTC
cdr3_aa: CASSRTQETQYF

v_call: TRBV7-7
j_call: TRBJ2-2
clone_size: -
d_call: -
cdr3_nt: TGTGCTAGCAGCCCCCGGACAGTTGGGAACACCGGGGAGCTGTTTTTT
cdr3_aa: CASSPRTVGNTGELFF

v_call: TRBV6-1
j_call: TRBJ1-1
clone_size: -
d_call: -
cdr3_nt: TGTGCCAGCAGTGCAGAGTCGGGGGCCATGAACACTGAAGCTTTCTTT
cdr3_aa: CASSAESGAMNTEAFF

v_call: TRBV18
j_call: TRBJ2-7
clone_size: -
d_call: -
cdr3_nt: TGTGCCAGCTCACCAGGGTGGGGATACTACGAGCAGTACTTC
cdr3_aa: CASSPGWGYYEQYF

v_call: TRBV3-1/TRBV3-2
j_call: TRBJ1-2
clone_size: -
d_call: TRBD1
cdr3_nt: TGTGCCAGCAGCCGACCCGGACAGGCAGGGAGCTATGGCTACACCTTC
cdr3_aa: CASSRPGQAGSYGYTF

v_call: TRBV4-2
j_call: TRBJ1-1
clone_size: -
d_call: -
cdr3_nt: TGTGCCAGCAGCCAAAGGGGCCCCGAAGCTTTCTTT
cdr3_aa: CASSQRGPEAFF

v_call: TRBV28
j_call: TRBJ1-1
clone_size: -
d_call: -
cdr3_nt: TGTGCCAGCAGTAGCAGGAGTATGAACACTGAAGCTTTCTTT
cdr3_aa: CASSSRSMNTEAFF

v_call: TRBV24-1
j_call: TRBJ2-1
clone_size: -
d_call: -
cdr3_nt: TGTGCCACCGTCGGGCCCTACAATGAGCAGTTCTTC
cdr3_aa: CATVGPYNEQFF

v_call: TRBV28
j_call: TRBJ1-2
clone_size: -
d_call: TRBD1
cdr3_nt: TGTGCCAGCACGGGACAGTTCTATGGCTACACCTTC
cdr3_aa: CASTGQFYGYTF

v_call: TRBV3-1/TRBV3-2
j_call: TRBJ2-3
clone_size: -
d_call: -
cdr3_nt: TGTGCCAGCAGCCAACGGGACGCCCGCTGGGGCACAGATACGCAGTATTTT
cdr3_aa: CASSQRDARWGTDTQYF

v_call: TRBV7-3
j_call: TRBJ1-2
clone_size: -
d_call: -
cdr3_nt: TGTGCCAGCAGCCCAATAGTTGGCTATGGCTACACCTTC
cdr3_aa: CASSPIVGYGYTF

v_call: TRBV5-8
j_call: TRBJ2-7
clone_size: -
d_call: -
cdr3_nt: TGTGCCAGCAGCTTGGTGATAGTTTCATCCTACGAGCAGTACTTC
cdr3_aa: CASSLVIVSSYEQYF

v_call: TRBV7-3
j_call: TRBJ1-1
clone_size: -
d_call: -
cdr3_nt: TGTGCCAGCAGCTTAACGGGAGGGGGAGGCACTGAAGCTTTCTTT
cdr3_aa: CASSLTGGGGTEAFF

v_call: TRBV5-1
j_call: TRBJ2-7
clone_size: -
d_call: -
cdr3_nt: TGCGCCAGCAGCTTTCGTGGGGGGGCAGGGGCCTACGAGCAGTACTTC
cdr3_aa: CASSFRGGAGAYEQYF

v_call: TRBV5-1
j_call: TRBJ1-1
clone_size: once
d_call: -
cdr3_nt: TGCGCCAGCAGCTTGGAAATTGGGGGCACTGAAGCTTTCTTT
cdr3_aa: CASSLEIGGTEAFF

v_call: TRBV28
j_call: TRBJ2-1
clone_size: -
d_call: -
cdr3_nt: TGTGCCAGCAGTTTAAGGGGCCAGGGGCTCAATGAGCAGTTCTTC
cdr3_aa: CASSLRGQGLNEQFF

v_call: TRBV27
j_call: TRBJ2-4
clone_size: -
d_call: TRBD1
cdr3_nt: TGTGCCAGCAGTTTATCGTTGGCCAGGGGGCTAGCCAAAAACATTCAGTACTTC
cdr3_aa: CASSLSLARGLAKNIQYF

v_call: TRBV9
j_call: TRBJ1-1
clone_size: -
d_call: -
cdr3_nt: TGTGCCAGCAGCGTAGCGGGGGAGGGCACTGAAGCTTTCTTT
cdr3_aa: CASSVAGEGTEAFF

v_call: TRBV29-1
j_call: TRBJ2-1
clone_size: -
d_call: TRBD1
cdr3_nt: TGCAGCGTTGAGGGGACAGGGGACAATGAGCAGTTCTTC
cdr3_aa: CSVEGTGDNEQFF

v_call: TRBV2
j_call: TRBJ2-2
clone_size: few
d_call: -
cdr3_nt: TGTGCCAGCAGGGAAGGCAGGATCACCGGGGAGCTGTTTTTT
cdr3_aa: CASREGRITGELFF

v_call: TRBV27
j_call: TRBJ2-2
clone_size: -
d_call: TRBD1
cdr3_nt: TGTGCCAGCAGTTTATCCCGGACAGGGGACACCGGGGAGCTGTTTTTT
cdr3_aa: CASSLSRTGDTGELFF

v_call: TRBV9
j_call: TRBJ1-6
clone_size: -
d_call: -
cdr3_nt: TGTGCCAGCAGCGTAGGATCCGCTTTAGGTTCACCCCTCCACTTT
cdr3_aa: CASSVGSALGSPLHF

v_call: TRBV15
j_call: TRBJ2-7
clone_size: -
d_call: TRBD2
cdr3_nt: TGTGCCACCAGCAAAGTAGGCGGGGGGAGCTCCTACGAGCAGTACTTC
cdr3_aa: CATSKVGGGSSYEQYF

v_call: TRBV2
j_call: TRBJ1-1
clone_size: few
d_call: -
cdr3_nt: TGTGCCAGCAGTGAGAGGACAGAAGCTTTCTTT
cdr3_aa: CASSERTEAFF

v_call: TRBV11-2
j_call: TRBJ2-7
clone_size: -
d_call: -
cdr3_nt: TGTGCCAGCAGCTCGACAGGACTCGAGCAGTACTTC
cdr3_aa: CASSSTGLEQYF

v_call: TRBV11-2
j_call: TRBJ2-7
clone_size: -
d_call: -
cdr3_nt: TGTGCCAGCAGTGGGAAGCAGGGCCCCTACGAGCAGTACTTC
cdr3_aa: CASSGKQGPYEQYF

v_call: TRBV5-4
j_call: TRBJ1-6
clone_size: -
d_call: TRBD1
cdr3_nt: TGTGCCAGCAGCCAAGGAGGACAGGGGGCAAGTAGATCACCCCTCCACTTT
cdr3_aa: CASSQGGQGASRSPLHF

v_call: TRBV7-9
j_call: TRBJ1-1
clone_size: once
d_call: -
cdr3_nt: TGTGCCAGCAGCACCCTGGGGGGGCAAACTGAAGCTTTCTTT
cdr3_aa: CASSTLGGQTEAFF

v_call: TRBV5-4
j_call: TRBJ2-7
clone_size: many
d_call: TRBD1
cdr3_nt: TGTGCCAGCTCCCGGGACAGCGGCTCCTACGAGCAGTACTTC
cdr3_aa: CASSRDSGSYEQYF

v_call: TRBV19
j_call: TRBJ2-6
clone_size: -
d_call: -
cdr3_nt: TGTGCCAGTAGTATAGAGGGGACACGTCCCTTTTCTGGGGCCAACGTCCTGACTTTC
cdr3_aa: CASSIEGTRPFSGANVLTF

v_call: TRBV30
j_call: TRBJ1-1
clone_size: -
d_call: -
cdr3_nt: TGTGCCTGTGACCGGGGGGCAAACACTGAAGCTTTCTTT
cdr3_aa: CACDRGANTEAFF

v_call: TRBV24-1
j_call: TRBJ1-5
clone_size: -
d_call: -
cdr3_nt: TGTGCCACCAGTGATTTGCAGCGTCAGGGACGCCATAGCAATCAGCCCCAGCATTTT
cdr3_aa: CATSDLQRQGRHSNQPQHF

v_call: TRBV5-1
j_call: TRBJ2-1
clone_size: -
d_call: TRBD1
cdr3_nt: TGCGCCAGCAGCTTTATGGTGGGACAGAGCGCGTACAATGAGCAGTTCTTC
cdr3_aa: CASSFMVGQSAYNEQFF

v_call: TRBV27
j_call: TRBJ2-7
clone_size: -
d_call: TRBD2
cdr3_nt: TGTGCCAGCAGTTTTCTGTCGGGGAGGGCCTACGAGCAGTACTTC
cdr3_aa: CASSFLSGRAYEQYF

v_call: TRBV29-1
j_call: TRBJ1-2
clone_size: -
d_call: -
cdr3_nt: TGCAGCGTTGCTGGCATAGCTAACTATGGCTACACCTTC
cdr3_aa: CSVAGIANYGYTF

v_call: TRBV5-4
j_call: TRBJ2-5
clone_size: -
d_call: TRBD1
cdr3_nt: TGTGCCAGCAGCCGGACAGGGGAGGGGGAGACCCAGTACTTC
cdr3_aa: CASSRTGEGETQYF

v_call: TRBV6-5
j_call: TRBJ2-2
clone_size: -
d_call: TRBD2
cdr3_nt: TGTGCCAGCAGCGGACTAGCGGGCGGGGAGCTGTTTTTT
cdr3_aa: CASSGLAGGELFF

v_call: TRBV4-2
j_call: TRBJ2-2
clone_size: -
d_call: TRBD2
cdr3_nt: TGTGCCAGCAGCCCCACTAGCGGGAGGGTAAACACCGGGGAGCTGTTTTTT
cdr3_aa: CASSPTSGRVNTGELFF